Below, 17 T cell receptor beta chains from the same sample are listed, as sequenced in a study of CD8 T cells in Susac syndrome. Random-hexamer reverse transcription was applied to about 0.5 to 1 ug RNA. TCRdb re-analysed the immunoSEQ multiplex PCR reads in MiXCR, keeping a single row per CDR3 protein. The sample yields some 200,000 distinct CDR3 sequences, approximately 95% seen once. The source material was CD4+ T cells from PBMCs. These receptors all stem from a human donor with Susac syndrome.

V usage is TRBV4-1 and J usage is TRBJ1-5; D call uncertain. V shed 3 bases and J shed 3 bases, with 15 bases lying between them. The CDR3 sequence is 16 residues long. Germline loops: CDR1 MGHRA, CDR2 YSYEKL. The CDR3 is CASSHPGLDPNQPQHF. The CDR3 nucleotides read TGCGCCAGCAGCCACCCGGGCCTCGACCCCAATCAGCCCCAGCATTTT.

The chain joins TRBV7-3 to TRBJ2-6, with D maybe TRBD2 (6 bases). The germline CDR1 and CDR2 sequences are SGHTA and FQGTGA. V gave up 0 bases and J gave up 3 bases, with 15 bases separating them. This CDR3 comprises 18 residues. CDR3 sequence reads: CASSLTSGGPSGANVLTF. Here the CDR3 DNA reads TGTGCCAGCAGCTTAACGAGTGGAGGGCCAAGTGGGGCCAACGTCCTGACTTTC.

The CDR3: CAWSVRTFLAKNIQYF. The CDR3 DNA reads TGTGCCTGGAGTGTAAGGACCTTTCTAGCCAAAAACATTCAGTACTTC. The chain links TRBV30 to TRBJ2-4; no clear D. CDR1 and CDR2 (germline): GTSNPN, SVGIG (reference sequence). This CDR3 contains 16 residues. Between the trimmed V and J ends, which lost 0 bases and 0 bases, there was a span of 12 bases.

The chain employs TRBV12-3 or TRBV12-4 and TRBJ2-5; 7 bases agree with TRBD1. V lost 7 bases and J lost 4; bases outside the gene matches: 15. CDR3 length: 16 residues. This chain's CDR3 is CASTQTGASLGETQYF. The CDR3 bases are TGTGCCAGCACCCAAACAGGGGCCTCGCTCGGAGAGACCCAGTACTTC.

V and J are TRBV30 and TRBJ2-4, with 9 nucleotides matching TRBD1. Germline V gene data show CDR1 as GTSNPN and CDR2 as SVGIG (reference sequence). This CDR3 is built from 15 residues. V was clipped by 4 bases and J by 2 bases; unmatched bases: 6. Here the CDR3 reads CAWTDRGRSKNIQYF. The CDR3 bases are TGTGCCTGGACTGACAGGGGGAGATCCAAAAACATTCAGTACTTC.

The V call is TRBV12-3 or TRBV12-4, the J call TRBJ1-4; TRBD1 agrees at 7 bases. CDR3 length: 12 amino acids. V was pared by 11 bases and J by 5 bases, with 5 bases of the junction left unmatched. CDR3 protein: CAVQTGNEKLFF. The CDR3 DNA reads TGTGCCGTACAGACAGGGAATGAAAAACTGTTTTTT.

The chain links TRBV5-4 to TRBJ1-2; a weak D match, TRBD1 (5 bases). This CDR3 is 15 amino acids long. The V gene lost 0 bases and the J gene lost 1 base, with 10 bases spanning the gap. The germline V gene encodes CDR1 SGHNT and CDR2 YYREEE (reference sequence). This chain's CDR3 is CASSLEAGRNYGYTF. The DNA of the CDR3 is TGTGCCAGCAGCTTGGAGGCAGGGCGTAACTATGGCTACACCTTC.

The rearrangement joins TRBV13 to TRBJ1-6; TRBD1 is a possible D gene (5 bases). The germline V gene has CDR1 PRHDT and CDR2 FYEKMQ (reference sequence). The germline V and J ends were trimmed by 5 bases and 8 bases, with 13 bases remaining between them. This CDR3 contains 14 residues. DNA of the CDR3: TGTGCCAGCAGCACCAGGGCGGCGGATTCACCCCTCCACTTT. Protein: CASSTRAADSPLHF. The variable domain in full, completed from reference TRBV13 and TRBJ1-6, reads AAGVIQSPRHLIKEKRETATLKCYPIPRHDTVYWYQQGPGQDPQFLISFYEKMQSDKGSIPDRFSAQQFSDYHSELNMSSLELGDSALYFCASSTRAADSPLHFGNGTRLTVT.

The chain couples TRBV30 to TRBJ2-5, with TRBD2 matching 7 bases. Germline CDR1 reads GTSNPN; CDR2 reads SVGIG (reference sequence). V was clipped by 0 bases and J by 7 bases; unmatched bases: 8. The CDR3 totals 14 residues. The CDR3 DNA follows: TGTGCCTGGAGTGTAGCCAGCGGGGCTGGGACCCAGTACTTC. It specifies CAWSVASGAGTQYF.

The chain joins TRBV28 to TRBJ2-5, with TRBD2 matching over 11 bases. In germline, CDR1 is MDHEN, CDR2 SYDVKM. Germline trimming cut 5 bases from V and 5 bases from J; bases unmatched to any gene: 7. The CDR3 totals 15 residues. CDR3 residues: CASSRASGGPETQYF. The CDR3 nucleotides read TGTGCCAGCAGTCGCGCTAGCGGGGGGCCGGAGACCCAGTACTTC.

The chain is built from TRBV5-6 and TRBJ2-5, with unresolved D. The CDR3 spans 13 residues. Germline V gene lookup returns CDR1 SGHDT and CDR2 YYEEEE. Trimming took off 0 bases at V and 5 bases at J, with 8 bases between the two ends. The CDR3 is CASSLGVHETQYF. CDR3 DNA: TGTGCCAGCAGCTTGGGGGTCCATGAGACCCAGTACTTC.

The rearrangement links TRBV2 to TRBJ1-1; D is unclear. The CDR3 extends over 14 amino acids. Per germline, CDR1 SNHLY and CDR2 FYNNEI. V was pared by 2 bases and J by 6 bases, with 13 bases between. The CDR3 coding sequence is TGTGCCAGCAGTGAAAGTCCACTTGAGGCTGAAGCTTTCTTT. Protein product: CASSESPLEAEAFF.

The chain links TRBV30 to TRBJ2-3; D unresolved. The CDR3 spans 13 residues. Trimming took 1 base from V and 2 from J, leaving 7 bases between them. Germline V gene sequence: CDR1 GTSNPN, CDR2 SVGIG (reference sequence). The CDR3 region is CAWSGGYTDTQYF. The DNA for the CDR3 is TGTGCCTGGAGTGGGGGATACACAGATACGCAGTATTTT.

The CDR3 sequence is CASSYGTKSTDTQYF. The CDR3 nucleotides are TGTGCCAGCAGTTACGGGACAAAAAGCACAGATACGCAGTATTTT. The chain uses TRBV6-2 or TRBV6-3 and TRBJ2-3, with D possibly being TRBD1 (6 bases). Germline CDR1 and CDR2: MNHEY and SVGEGT. CDR3 size: 15 residues. The V and J ends lost 2 bases and 0 bases respectively, with 9 bases between them.

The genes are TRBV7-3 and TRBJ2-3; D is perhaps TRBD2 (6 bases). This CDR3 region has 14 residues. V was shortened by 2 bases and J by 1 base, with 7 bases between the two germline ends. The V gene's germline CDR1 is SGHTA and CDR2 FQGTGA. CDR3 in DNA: TGTGCCAGCAGCTTAGAGCGGGGCACAGATACGCAGTATTTT. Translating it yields CASSLERGTDTQYF.

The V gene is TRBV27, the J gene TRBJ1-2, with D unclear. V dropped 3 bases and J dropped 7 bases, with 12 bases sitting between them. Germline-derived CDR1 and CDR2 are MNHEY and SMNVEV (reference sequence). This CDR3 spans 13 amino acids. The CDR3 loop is CASSLAGRGGYTF. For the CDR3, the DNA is TGTGCCAGCAGTTTGGCAGGCCGAGGTGGCTACACCTTC.

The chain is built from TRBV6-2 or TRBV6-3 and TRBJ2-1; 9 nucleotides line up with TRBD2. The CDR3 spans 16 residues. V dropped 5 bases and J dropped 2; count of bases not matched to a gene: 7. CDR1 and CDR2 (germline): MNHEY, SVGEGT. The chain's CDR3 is CASSKIAGDTYNEQFF. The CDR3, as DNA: TGTGCCAGCAGTAAAATAGCGGGGGACACCTACAATGAGCAGTTCTTC.